The text below deals with one T cell receptor (beta chain). This entry is derived from a study of blood T cell repertoires in COVID-19. Background on the study: T cells, B-cell-depleted T cells, or PBMCs supplied cDNA or gDNA.

Recovery meant two consecutive negative NP/OP PCR tests, professional clearance, or resolved symptoms. Original processing notes: Amplification from reference gene primers served as the basis for estimated nucleated cell counts. Only in-frame clones appear in the TCRdb table, and some are missing; sequencing was by immunoSEQ multiplex PCR. V and J calls and clone size come straight from that table; D and trimming were deduced from the DNA. The sample records some 390,000 clones, just under 90% being singletons. The sequenced material came from PBMCs or T cells enriched from blood (not recorded which). The sequence was obtained from a woman aged 25 to 39 who had recovered from COVID-19.

CDR3 residues: CASSPRTGRYGYTF. In DNA form, the CDR3 reads TGCGCCAGCAGCCCGCGGACAGGGAGGTATGGCTACACCTTC. The rearrangement links TRBV4-1 to TRBJ1-2, with TRBD1 identical over 8 bases. The CDR3 is 14 residues long. Looked up from germline, CDR1 is MGHRA and CDR2 is YSYEKL. V lost 4 bases, J lost 5 bases, and 6 bases stayed unmatched.